Each of the 29 T cell receptor beta chains below was sequenced from the same sample in a study of T cells in Graves' hyperthyroidism and ophthalmopathy. Template material for amplifying TCR beta CDR3 regions consisted of RNA transcripts. Primed by the HTBI set, a first-round RT-PCR was run on the TCR CDR3. TCRdb re-called the multiplex PCR reads through MiXCR, storing one row per CDR3 protein. The sample includes around 540,000 distinct CDR3 sequences, around 45% of them seen just once. Sequencing was performed on peripheral blood or thyroid tissue (not recorded which). These TCRs come from a woman aged 18-35 years with Graves' hyperthyroidism.

The V and J genes are TRBV11-2 and TRBJ2-7, with 7 bases matching TRBD1. The V and J ends lost 5 bases and 5 bases, in that order; junction bases with no gene match: 12. This CDR3 is built from 15 residues. CDR1 and CDR2 from the germline V gene are SGHAT and FQNNGV. Written as DNA, the CDR3 is TGTGCCAGCAGCGCACGATCGACAGGGCTCCACGAGCAGTACTTC. It yields the protein CASSARSTGLHEQYF.

As to this clonotype: The germline gene is not matched at one end of the junction; a read error may be the cause. The V and J genes are TRBV2 and TRBJ2-7; D gene ambiguous. CDR3 length: 12 amino acids. CDR1 is SNHLY and CDR2 is FYNNEI in the germline V gene. Written as DNA, the CDR3 is TGTGCCAGCAGTGAAACCGCCTACGAGCGGTACTTC. Amino acid sequence: CASSETAYERYF. The full variable domain, completed using reference TRBV2 and TRBJ2-7, is EPEVTQTPSHQVTQMGQEVILRCVPISNHLYFYWYRQILGQKVEFLVSFYNNEISEKSEIFDDQFSVERPDGSNFTLKIRSTKLEDSAMYFCASSETAYERYFGPGTRLTVT.

J is TRBJ2-7 and V is TRBV29-1, with 9 positions matching TRBD1. CDR1 and CDR2 (germline): SQVTM, ANQGSEA. The CDR3 is made up of 14 amino acids. The V gene end was trimmed by 8 bases and the J gene end by 0 bases; junction bases not matched to a gene: 8. The CDR3 reads CSSPGTGHSYEQYF. In nucleotides, the CDR3 is TGCAGCTCACCAGGGACAGGGCACTCCTACGAGCAGTACTTC.

The table lists this clonotype with a few counts. The chain couples TRBV19 to TRBJ1-2; D perhaps matches TRBD1 (5 bases). Trimming shortened V by 7 bases and J by 3 bases, and 12 bases separated the two germline ends. The germline gives CDR1 LNHDA, CDR2 SQIVND (reference sequence). CDR3 size: 13 residues. This chain's CDR3 is CASMGGEDYGYTF. CDR3 DNA: TGTGCCAGTATGGGGGGGGAGGACTATGGCTACACCTTC.

The V and J genes are TRBV10-2 and TRBJ2-3; 7 nucleotides agree with TRBD2. Germline-derived CDR1 and CDR2 are WSHSY and SAAADI. The CDR3 is 14 amino acids. The V segment lost 6 bases and the J segment 4 bases; nucleotides outside the gene matches: 7. CDR3 bases: TGCGCCAGCAGGATAGCGGGTGGTGCAGATACGCAGTATTTT. Residues: CASRIAGGADTQYF.

As for this clonotype: A much larger clonotype is one base distant, so this may be a read error. J is TRBJ2-7 and V is TRBV10-2; 7 bases line up with TRBD2. The CDR3 length is 15 residues. From germline, CDR1 is WSHSY and CDR2 SAAADI. The DNA for the CDR3 is TGTGCCAGCAGTGAGTCGCGGGGAGGGCCAGCCGAGCAGTACTTC. It specifies CASSESRGGPAEQYF.

The chain uses TRBV29-1 and TRBJ2-5; no clear D. Germline CDR1 SQVTM, CDR2 ANQGSEA. V lost 6 bases, J lost 1 base, and 9 bases lay in between. The CDR3 has 12 amino acids. This chain's CDR3 is CSVGSSQETQYF. CDR3 nucleotide sequence: TGCAGCGTGGGTTCCTCCCAAGAGACCCAGTACTTC. Full variable domain (rest looked up from reference TRBV29-1 and TRBJ2-5): SAVISQKPSRDICQRGTSLTIQCQVDSQVTMMFWYRQQPGQSLTLIATANQGSEATYESGFVIDKFPISRPNLTFSTLTVSNMSPEDSSIYLCSVGSSQETQYFGPGTRLLVL.

There are a few counts of this clonotype. The chain couples TRBV7-9 to TRBJ2-7; maybe TRBD1 (5 bases). V lost 1 base and J 3 bases, leaving 13 bases between the germline ends. The CDR3 loop spans 15 amino acids. Germline V gives CDR1 SEHNR, CDR2 FQNEAQ (reference sequence). The chain's CDR3 is CASSLGPQGGYEQYF. The CDR3 DNA reads TGTGCCAGCAGCTTAGGCCCCCAGGGTGGCTACGAGCAGTACTTC.

This clonotype was observed a few times. This chain uses TRBV20-1 with TRBJ1-2; D is unresolved. Germline values: CDR1 DFQATT, CDR2 SNEGSKA (reference sequence). V dropped 6 bases and J dropped 9 bases, with 11 bases sitting between them. This CDR3 region has 10 residues. The CDR3 loop reads CSAPLGSYTF. The CDR3, as DNA: TGCAGTGCCCCTCTGGGGAGCTACACCTTC.

This clonotype was recorded once. V gene TRBV29-1 combines with J gene TRBJ1-2; D is ambiguous. Germline values: CDR1 SQVTM, CDR2 ANQGSEA. The germline V and J ends were trimmed by 8 bases and 8 bases, with 15 bases remaining between them. The CDR3 length is 11 residues. Written as DNA, the CDR3 is TGCAGCAGTTTAGCGGTGGAAGGCTACACCTTC. Amino acid sequence: CSSLAVEGYTF.

This chain joins TRBV6-5 and TRBJ1-4; 7 positions agree with TRBD1. Losses at the gene ends were 1 base for V and 7 bases for J; bases not matched to a gene: 6. Per germline, CDR1 MNHEY and CDR2 SVGAGI. CDR3 length: 15 residues. CDR3 region: CASSYLGGDSEKLFF. Written as DNA, the CDR3 is TGTGCCAGCAGTTACTTGGGAGGGGACAGTGAAAAACTGTTTTTT.

The sample holds one count of this clonotype. The V gene is TRBV7-4, the J gene TRBJ2-7; weak D call: TRBD2 (6 bases). V was trimmed by 5 bases and J by 2 bases, leaving 16 bases between them. Germline V gene sequence: CDR1 SGHVT, CDR2 SQSDAQ. The CDR3 runs to 15 residues. The DNA of the CDR3 is TGTGCCAGCAGCCCCCCCGGGGGTTTGACCTACGAGCAGTACTTC. Its translation: CASSPPGGLTYEQYF.

The sample holds many counts of this clonotype. The rearrangement joins TRBV5-8 to TRBJ1-6, with 8 nucleotides matching TRBD1. The CDR3 totals 15 residues. V gave up 9 bases and J gave up 9 bases; unmatched junction bases: 14. Germline V gene data show CDR1 as SGHTS and CDR2 as YDEGEE. The CDR3 loop reads CATSKLGTGGSPLHF. The CDR3 DNA reads TGTGCCACCTCCAAGCTCGGGACAGGAGGTTCACCCCTCCACTTT. Full variable domain (missing parts from reference TRBV5-8 and TRBJ1-6): EAGVTQSPTHLIKTRGQQATLRCSPISGHTSVYWYQQALGLGLQFLLWYDEGEERNRGNFPPRFSGRQFPNYSSELNVNALELEDSALYLCATSKLGTGGSPLHFGNGTRLTVT.

A word on this clonotype: It may be a read error: a sequence one base away is much more abundant. The V gene is TRBV11-2, the J gene TRBJ2-7, with 7 bases fitting TRBD2. Per the germline V gene, CDR1 is SGHAT and CDR2 is FQNNGV. CDR3 size: 15 residues. V lost 6 bases and J lost 10; bases outside the gene matches: 18. The CDR3 is CASSSVRGSIIKQYF. The CDR3, as DNA: TGTGCCAGCAGTTCAGTGCGCGGGAGCATCATCAAACAGTACTTC. Full variable domain (remainder filled in from reference TRBV11-2 and TRBJ2-7): EAGVAQSPRYKIIEKRQSVAFWCNPISGHATLYWYQQILGQGPKLLIQFQNNGVVDDSQLPKDRFSAERLKGVDSTLKIQPAKLEDSAVYLCASSSVRGSIIKQYFGPGTRLTVT.

The J gene is TRBJ2-5, the V gene TRBV7-2; TRBD2 might be the D (6 bases). The closer fit of TRBJ2-7 to the DNA end suggests the J call may be wrong. The germline CDR1 and CDR2 sequences are SGHTA and FQGNSA. The CDR3 spans 15 residues. The CDR3 region is CASSPLRERSYEQYF. The CDR3 region has the DNA TGTGCCAGCAGCCCGTTACGGGAGAGGTCCTACGAGCAGTACTTC.

Concerning this clonotype: The junction departs from the called germline gene at one end, perhaps through a read error. This chain joins TRBV7-2 and TRBJ2-7; no firm D call. Germline CDR1 SGHTA, CDR2 FQGNSA. The CDR3 has 15 amino acids. CDR3 region: CASSYTQDGFYEQYF. CDR3 DNA sequence: TGCGCCAGCAGCTACACGCAGGACGGGTTCTACGAGCAGTACTTC.

The DNA for the CDR3 is TGTGCCAGCAGTTACGCAGGGAGGACTGAAGCTTTCTTT. Translation gives CASSYAGRTEAFF. This chain links TRBV12-3 or TRBV12-4 with TRBJ1-1; D is perhaps TRBD1 (5 bases). The CDR3 has 13 residues. V was trimmed by 4 bases and J by 5 bases, leaving 11 bases between them.

This clonotype has ten or more counts. The rearrangement links TRBV7-3 to TRBJ2-2, with D maybe TRBD2 (6 bases). V was trimmed by 5 bases and J by 7 bases, leaving 8 bases between them. The CDR3 contains 12 residues. CDR1 and CDR2 (germline): SGHTA, FQGTGA. CDR3 in DNA: TGTGCCAGCAGCCTAGCGAACGGGGAGCTGTTTTTT. It translates to CASSLANGELFF.

This clonotype has at least ten counts. The chain joins TRBV2 to TRBJ1-4; 7 bases align to TRBD1. CDR3 length: 13 residues. Trimming took 6 bases from V and 7 from J; bases not matched to a gene: 5. Germline CDR1 reads SNHLY; CDR2 reads FYNNEI. The CDR3 DNA reads as TGTGCCAGCAGGGCCAGGGGGGGTGAAAAACTGTTTTTT. Its protein product is CASRARGGEKLFF. The full variable domain, with the rest looked up from reference TRBV2 and TRBJ1-4, is EPEVTQTPSHQVTQMGQEVILRCVPISNHLYFYWYRQILGQKVEFLVSFYNNEISEKSEIFDDQFSVERPDGSNFTLKIRSTKLEDSAMYFCASRARGGEKLFFGSGTQLSVL.

The genes are TRBV29-1 and TRBJ1-2; TRBD1 might be the D (5 bases). The germline V and J ends were trimmed by 1 base and 6 bases, with 15 bases remaining between them. The germline V gene encodes CDR1 SQVTM and CDR2 ANQGSEA. The CDR3 consists of 14 residues. The DNA for the CDR3 is TGCAGCGTTGAAGGCCAGGGTTATTCGCATGGCTACACCTTC. The encoded protein is CSVEGQGYSHGYTF.

The gene calls are TRBV15 and TRBJ1-4; D uncertain. The CDR3 has 14 amino acids. Between the trimmed V and J ends, which lost 6 bases and 6 bases, there was a span of 14 bases. Germline V CDR1 and CDR2: LNHNV, YYDKDF (reference sequence). CDR3 amino acids: CATRPSEGYEKLFF. CDR3 coding DNA: TGTGCCACCAGACCCTCGGAAGGGTATGAAAAACTGTTTTTT.

J is TRBJ1-1 and V is TRBV7-9; D possibly corresponds to TRBD1 (5 bases). The CDR3 contains 15 residues. Germline V gene data show CDR1 as SEHNR and CDR2 as FQNEAQ (reference sequence). The V and J ends lost 8 bases and 1 base respectively, with 17 bases between them. The CDR3, as DNA: TGTGCCAGCTCCGGGGGGGGGACTCAGAACACTGAAGCTTTCTTT. Translation: CASSGGGTQNTEAFF.

CDR3 protein: CSARRLAGYYEQYF. In nucleotides, the CDR3 is TGCAGTGCTAGGAGGCTAGCGGGCTACTACGAGCAGTACTTC. This chain uses TRBV20-1 with TRBJ2-7; 8 bases agree with TRBD2. The CDR3 is 14 amino acids. Looked up from germline, CDR1 is DFQATT and CDR2 is SNEGSKA (reference sequence). J lost 3 bases, V lost 3 bases, and 7 bases had no gene match.

V is TRBV5-1 and J is TRBJ1-2; D ambiguous. The germline V gene encodes CDR1 SGHRS and CDR2 YFSETQ. V was shortened by 5 bases and J by 0 bases, with 11 bases between the two germline ends. The CDR3 sequence is 14 residues long. This chain's CDR3 is CASSVGLTNYGYTF. The CDR3 DNA follows: TGCGCCAGCAGTGTGGGATTGACTAACTATGGCTACACCTTC. The full variable domain, its missing parts supplied by reference TRBV5-1 and TRBJ1-2, is KAGVTQTPRYLIKTRGQQVTLSCSPISGHRSVSWYQQTPGQGLQFLFEYFSETQRNKGNFPGRFSGRQFSNSRSEMNVSTLELGDSALYLCASSVGLTNYGYTFGSGTRLTVV.

A remark on this clonotype: The germline gene is not matched at one end of the junction; a read error may be the cause. CDR3 in DNA: TGTGCCACCAACAGAGTAACGGGGAGCTCTGGGGCCAACGTCCTGACTTTC. It yields the protein CATNRVTGSSGANVLTF. V usage is TRBV15 and J usage is TRBJ2-6, with D possibly being TRBD2 (5 bases). Germline loops: CDR1 LNHNV, CDR2 YYDKDF (reference sequence). The CDR3 sequence is 17 residues long.

The V call is TRBV20-1, the J call TRBJ2-7; tentatively, D is TRBD1 (5 bases). Looked up from germline, CDR1 is DFQATT and CDR2 is SNEGSKA (reference sequence). This CDR3 region has 16 residues. V gave up 3 bases and J gave up 1 base, with 19 bases separating them. The chain's CDR3 is CSASWRAWTTSYEQYF. CDR3 DNA: TGCAGTGCTAGTTGGAGAGCCTGGACAACTTCCTACGAGCAGTACTTC.

Regarding this clonotype: Since the CDR3 does not end with the conserved phenylalanine or tryptophan, this likely comes from a read error. The DNA is omitted, as the CDR3 cannot be located on it reliably, and the CDR3 follows TCRdb's listing. The chain joins TRBV15 to TRBJ2-2; the table names TRBD1, a call not compared with the DNA. Germline CDR1 is LNHNV and CDR2 is YYDKDF (reference sequence). The CDR3 is made up of 9 amino acids, end residues included. This chain's CDR3 is CATSRLPGE.

V gene TRBV10-3 combines with J gene TRBJ2-5; the D gene is possibly TRBD2 (6 bases). The CDR3 runs to 15 residues. Deletions cut 4 bases from V and 11 bases from J, with 23 bases between. CDR1 is ENHRY and CDR2 is SYGVKD in the germline V gene. The CDR3 nucleotides read TGTGCCATCAGTGGTCAGCGGAGGGGTACAGATACGCAGTACTTC. Amino acid sequence: CAISGQRRGTDTQYF.

In its sample, this clonotype was seen a few times. This chain uses TRBV2 with TRBJ2-5; D gene uncertain. This CDR3 region has 14 residues. CDR1 SNHLY and CDR2 FYNNEI come from the germline V gene. The ends were cut back, 5 bases at V and 2 bases at J, with 12 bases in the middle. CDR3 sequence: CASSYPAVQETQYF. DNA for the CDR3: TGTGCCAGCAGTTATCCGGCGGTTCAAGAGACCCAGTACTTC.